This TCR beta chain comes out of a study of T cells in Graves' hyperthyroidism and ophthalmopathy. Study results and caveats: The blood repertoire included most of the expanded thyroid clonotypes above 0.001.

The source material, RNA transcripts, was used to amplify TCR beta CDR3 regions. The TCR CDR3 was amplified in a first-round RT-PCR using the HTBI primer set. TCRdb reprocessed the multiplex PCR reads with MiXCR, giving one entry per CDR3 protein. This sample has about 560,000 distinct CDR3 sequences; approximately 15% occur once, and the top ten carry 15% to 20%. Graves' hyperthyroidism was deemed stable given no ophthalmopathy progression within 18 months. Exclusion followed for patients with uncontrolled infection, other autoimmune disease, pregnancy or lactation. From around 11 ml of fresh peripheral blood, PBMCs were isolated. Worth noting for this clonotype: The antigen remains unidentified.

Losses at the gene ends were 7 bases for V and 6 bases for J; bases not matched to a gene: 14. Germline assignment: CDR1 DFQATT and CDR2 SNEGSKA (reference sequence). CDR3 length equals 15 residues. The chain couples TRBV20-1 to TRBJ1-1; 10 bases are shared with TRBD1. The source is a woman aged 18 to 35 with Graves' hyperthyroidism. Sequencing was carried out using blood. This CDR3 reads CSVPGTGDGVAEAFF. CDR3 sequence (DNA): TGCAGTGTTCCAGGGACAGGGGACGGAGTGGCTGAAGCTTTCTTT.